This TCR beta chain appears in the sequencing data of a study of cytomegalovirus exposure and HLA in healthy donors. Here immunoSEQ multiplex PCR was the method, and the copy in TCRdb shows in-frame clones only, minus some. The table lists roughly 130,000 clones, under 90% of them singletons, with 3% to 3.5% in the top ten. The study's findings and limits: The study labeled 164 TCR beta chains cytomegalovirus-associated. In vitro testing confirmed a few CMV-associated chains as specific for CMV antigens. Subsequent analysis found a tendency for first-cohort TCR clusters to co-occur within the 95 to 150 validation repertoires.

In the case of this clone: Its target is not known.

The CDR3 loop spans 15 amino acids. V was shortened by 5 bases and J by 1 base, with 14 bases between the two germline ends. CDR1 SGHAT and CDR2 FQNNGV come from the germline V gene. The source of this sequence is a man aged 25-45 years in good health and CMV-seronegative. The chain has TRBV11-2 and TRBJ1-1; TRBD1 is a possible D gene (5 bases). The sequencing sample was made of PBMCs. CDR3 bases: TGTGCCAGCAGCGCGCTCCAGGGAGGGAACACTGAAGCTTTCTTT. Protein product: CASSALQGGNTEAFF.